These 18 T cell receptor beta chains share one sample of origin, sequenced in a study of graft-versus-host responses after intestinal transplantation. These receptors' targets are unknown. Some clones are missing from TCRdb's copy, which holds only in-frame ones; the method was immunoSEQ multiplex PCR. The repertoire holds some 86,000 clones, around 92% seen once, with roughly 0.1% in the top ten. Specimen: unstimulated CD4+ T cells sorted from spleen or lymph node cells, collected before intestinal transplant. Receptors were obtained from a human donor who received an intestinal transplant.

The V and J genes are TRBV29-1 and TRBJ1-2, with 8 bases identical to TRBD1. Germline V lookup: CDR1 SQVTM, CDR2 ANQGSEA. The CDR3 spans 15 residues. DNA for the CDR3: TGCAGTTCTGGGGCAGGGGGCGCTTCCGCCTATGGCTACACCTTC. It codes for CSSGAGGASAYGYTF.

The CDR3 DNA is TGTGCCAGCAGTCAGACAGGGAAGGGATCTGGGGCCAACGTCCTGACTTTC. It specifies CASSQTGKGSGANVLTF. This chain connects TRBV2 to TRBJ2-6, with 7 nucleotides matching TRBD1. This CDR3 contains 17 residues. CDR1 SNHLY and CDR2 FYNNEI come from the germline V gene. J gave up 1 base and V 5 bases, and 8 bases lay outside the gene matches.

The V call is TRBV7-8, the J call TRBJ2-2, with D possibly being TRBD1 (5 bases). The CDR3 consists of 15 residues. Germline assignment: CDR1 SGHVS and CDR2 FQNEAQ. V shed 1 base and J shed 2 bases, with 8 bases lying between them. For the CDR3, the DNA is TGTGCCAGCAGCTTAGGGACACATAACACCGGGGAGCTGTTTTTT. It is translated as CASSLGTHNTGELFF.

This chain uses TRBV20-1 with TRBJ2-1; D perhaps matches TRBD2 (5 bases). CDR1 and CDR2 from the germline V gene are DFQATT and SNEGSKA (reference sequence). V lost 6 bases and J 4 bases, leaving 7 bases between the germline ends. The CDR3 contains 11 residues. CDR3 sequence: CSARGYNEQFF. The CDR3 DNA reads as TGCAGTGCCCGGGGTTACAATGAGCAGTTCTTC.

This CDR3 is CASKAPAGWNNSPLHF. CDR3 DNA: TGTGCCAGCAAGGCTCCGGCAGGGTGGAATAATTCACCCCTCCACTTT. The V and J genes are TRBV5-8 and TRBJ1-6; a weak D match, TRBD1 (5 bases). The germline CDR1 and CDR2 sequences are SGHTS and YDEGEE. The V gene lost 6 bases and the J gene lost 5 bases, with 18 bases spanning the gap. This CDR3 comprises 16 residues.

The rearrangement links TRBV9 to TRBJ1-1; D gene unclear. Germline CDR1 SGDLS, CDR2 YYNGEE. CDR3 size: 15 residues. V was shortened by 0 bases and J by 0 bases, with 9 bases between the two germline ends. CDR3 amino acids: CASSVGPQLNTEAFF. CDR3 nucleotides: TGTGCCAGCAGCGTAGGACCACAGCTGAACACTGAAGCTTTCTTT.

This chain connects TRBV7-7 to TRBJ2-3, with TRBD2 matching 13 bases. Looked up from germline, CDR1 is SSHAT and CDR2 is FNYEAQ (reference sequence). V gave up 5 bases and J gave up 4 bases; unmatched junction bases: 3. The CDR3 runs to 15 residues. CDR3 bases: TGTGCCAGCAGCCCCGGACTAGCGGGAGCAGATACGCAGTATTTT. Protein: CASSPGLAGADTQYF.

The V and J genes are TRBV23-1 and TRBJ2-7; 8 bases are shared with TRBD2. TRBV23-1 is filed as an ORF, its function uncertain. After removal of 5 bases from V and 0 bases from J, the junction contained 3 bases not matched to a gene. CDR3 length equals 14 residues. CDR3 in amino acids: CASSRLANSYEQYF. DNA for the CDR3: TGCGCCAGCAGTAGACTAGCGAACTCCTACGAGCAGTACTTC.

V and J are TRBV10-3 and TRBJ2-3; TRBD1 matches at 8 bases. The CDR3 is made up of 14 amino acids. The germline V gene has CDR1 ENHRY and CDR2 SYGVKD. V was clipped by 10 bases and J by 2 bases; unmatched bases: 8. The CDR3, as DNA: TGTGCCACGACAGGGGATGGGGCCACAGATACGCAGTATTTT. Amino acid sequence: CATTGDGATDTQYF.

The CDR3 DNA is TGTGCCAGCAGTTACAAGCAATTTACCTACAATGAGCAGTTCTTC. It is translated as CASSYKQFTYNEQFF. The rearrangement joins TRBV6-6 to TRBJ2-1; D remains unclear. V was shortened by 2 bases and J by 2 bases, with 10 bases between the two germline ends. CDR3 length equals 15 residues. From germline, CDR1 is MNHNY and CDR2 SVGAGI (reference sequence).

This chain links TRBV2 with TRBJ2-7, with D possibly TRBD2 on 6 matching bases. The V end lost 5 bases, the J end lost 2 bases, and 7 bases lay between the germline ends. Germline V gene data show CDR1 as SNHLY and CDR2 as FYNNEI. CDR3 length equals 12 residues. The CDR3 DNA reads TGTGCCAGCAGTTGGGAGGCCTACGAGCAGTACTTC. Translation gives CASSWEAYEQYF.

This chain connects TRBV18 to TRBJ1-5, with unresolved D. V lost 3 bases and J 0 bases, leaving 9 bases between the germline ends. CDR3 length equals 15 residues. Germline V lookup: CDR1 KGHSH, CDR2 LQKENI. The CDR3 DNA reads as TGTGCCAGCTCACCCCAACATCATAGCAATCAGCCCCAGCATTTT. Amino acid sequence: CASSPQHHSNQPQHF.

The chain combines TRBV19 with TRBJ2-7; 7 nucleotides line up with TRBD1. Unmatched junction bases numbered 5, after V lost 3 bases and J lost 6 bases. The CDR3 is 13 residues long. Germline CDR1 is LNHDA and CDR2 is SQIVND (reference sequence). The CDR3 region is CASSMRGLGEQYF. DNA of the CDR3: TGTGCCAGTAGTATGAGGGGGCTGGGCGAGCAGTACTTC.

CDR3 sequence reads: CASSIANTGSEQYF. In DNA, the CDR3 is TGTGCCAGTAGTATAGCTAATACAGGGTCCGAGCAGTACTTC. The chain couples TRBV19 to TRBJ2-7; maybe TRBD1 (6 bases). The CDR3 totals 14 residues. V lost 1 base and J 6 bases, leaving 13 bases between the germline ends. Germline V CDR1 and CDR2: LNHDA, SQIVND (reference sequence).

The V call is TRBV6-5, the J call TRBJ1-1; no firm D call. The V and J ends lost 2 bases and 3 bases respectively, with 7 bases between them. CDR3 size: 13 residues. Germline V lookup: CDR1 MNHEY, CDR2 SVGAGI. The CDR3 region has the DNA TGTGCCAGCAGTTACAGGACTCACACTGAAGCTTTCTTT. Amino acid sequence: CASSYRTHTEAFF.

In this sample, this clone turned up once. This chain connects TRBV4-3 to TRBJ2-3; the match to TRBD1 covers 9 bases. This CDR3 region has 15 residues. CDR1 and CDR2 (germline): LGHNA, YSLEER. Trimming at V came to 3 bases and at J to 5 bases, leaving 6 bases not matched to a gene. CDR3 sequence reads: CASSQVRTGEDTQYF. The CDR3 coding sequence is TGCGCCAGCAGCCAGGTCCGGACAGGGGAAGATACGCAGTATTTT.

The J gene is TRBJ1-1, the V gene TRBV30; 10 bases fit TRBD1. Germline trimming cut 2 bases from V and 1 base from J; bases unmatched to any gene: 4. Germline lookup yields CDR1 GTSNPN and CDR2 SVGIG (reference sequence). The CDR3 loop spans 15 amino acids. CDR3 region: CAWSTWTGGNTEAFF. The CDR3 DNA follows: TGTGCCTGGAGTACCTGGACAGGGGGGAACACTGAAGCTTTCTTT.

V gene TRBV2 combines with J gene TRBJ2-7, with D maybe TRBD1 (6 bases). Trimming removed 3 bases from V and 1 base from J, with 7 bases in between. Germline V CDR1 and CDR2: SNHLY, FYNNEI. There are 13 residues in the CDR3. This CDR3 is CASSDGQSYEQYF. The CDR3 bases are TGTGCCAGCAGTGACGGACAGTCCTACGAGCAGTACTTC. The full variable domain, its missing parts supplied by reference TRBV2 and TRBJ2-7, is EPEVTQTPSHQVTQMGQEVILRCVPISNHLYFYWYRQILGQKVEFLVSFYNNEISEKSEIFDDQFSVERPDGSNFTLKIRSTKLEDSAMYFCASSDGQSYEQYFGPGTRLTVT.